This TCR beta chain was sequenced for a study of a mutant IDH1 vaccine in newly diagnosed glioma. Only in-frame clones appear in the TCRdb table, and some are missing; sequencing was by immunoSEQ multiplex PCR. The sample records 110,000 or so clones, roughly 90% being singletons. Trimming left V 3 bases short and J 0 bases short, with 9 bases between. This CDR3 comprises 15 residues. The V gene's germline CDR1 is KGHSH and CDR2 LQKENI. Time point indicated: week 11, during vaccination. The content of each vaccine dose was 300 ug of mutant IDH1 20-mer peptide, and topical imiquimod accompanied it. As regards this clone: Its antigen is undetermined.

The material sequenced was PBMCs, taken from a glioma patient whose treatment included an IDH1 peptide vaccine. This receptor was identified in a woman in her 50s with glioma. The rearrangement joins TRBV18 to TRBJ1-5; the D is unclear. The chain's CDR3 is CASSPQANSNQPQHF. Here the CDR3 DNA reads TGTGCCAGCTCACCCCAGGCTAATAGCAATCAGCCCCAGCATTTT.